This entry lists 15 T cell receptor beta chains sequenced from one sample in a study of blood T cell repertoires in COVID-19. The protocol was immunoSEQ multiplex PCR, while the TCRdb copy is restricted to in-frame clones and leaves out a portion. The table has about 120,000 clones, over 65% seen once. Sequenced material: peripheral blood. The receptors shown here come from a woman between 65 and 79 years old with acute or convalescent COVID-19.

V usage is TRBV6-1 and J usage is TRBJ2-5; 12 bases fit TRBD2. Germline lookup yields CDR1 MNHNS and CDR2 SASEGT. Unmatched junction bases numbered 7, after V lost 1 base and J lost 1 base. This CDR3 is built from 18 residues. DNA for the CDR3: TGTGCCAGCAGTGAAGTATCTAGCGGGGGGGCGGGCCAAGAGACCCAGTACTTC. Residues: CASSEVSSGGAGQETQYF.

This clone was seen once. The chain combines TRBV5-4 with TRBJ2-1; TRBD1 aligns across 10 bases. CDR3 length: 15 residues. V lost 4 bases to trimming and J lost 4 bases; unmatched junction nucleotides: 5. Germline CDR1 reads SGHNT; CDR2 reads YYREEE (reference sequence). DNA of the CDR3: TGTGCCAGCAGCCCCGGGACAGGGGCTTACAATGAGCAGTTCTTC. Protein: CASSPGTGAYNEQFF.

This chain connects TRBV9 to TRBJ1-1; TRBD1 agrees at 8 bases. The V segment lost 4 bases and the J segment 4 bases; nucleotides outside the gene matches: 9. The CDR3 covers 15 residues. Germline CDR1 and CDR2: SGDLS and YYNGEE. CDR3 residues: CASSTHPGQGTEAFF. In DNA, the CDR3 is TGTGCCAGCAGCACCCACCCCGGACAGGGCACTGAAGCTTTCTTT.

The CDR3 spells CASSWDKNTEAFF. For the CDR3, the DNA is TGTGCCAGCAGTTGGGACAAGAACACTGAAGCTTTCTTT. V usage is TRBV5-4 and J usage is TRBJ1-1, with TRBD1 as a possible D gene (6 bases). V lost 5 bases to trimming and J lost 1 base, with 9 bases between them. This CDR3 comprises 13 residues. Per germline, CDR1 SGHNT and CDR2 YYREEE (reference sequence).

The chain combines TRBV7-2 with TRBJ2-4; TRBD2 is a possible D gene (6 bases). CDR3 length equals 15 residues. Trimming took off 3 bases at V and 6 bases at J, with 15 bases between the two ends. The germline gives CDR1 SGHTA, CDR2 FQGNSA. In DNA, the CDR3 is TGTGCCAGCAGCTTCCGGGGGACGTACGGAAACATTCAGTACTTC. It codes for CASSFRGTYGNIQYF.

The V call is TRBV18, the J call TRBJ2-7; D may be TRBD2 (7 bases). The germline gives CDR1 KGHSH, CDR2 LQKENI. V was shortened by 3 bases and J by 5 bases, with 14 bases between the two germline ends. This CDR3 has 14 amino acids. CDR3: CASSPGGGSHEQYV. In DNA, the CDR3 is TGTGCCAGCTCACCGGGGGGGGGCAGTCACGAGCAGTACGTC.

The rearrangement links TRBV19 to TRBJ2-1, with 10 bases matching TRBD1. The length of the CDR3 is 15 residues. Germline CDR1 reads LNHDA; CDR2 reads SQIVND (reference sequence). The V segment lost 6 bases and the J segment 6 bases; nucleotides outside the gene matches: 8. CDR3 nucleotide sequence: TGTGCCAGTAGCTTACAGGGACAGGGGTTCAATGAGCAGTTCTTC. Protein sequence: CASSLQGQGFNEQFF.

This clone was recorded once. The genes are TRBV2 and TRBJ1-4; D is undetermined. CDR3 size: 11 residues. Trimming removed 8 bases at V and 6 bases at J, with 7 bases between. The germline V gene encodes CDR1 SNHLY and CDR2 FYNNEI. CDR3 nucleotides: TGTGCCAGCCTTATTGATGAAAAACTGTTTTTT. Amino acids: CASLIDEKLFF.

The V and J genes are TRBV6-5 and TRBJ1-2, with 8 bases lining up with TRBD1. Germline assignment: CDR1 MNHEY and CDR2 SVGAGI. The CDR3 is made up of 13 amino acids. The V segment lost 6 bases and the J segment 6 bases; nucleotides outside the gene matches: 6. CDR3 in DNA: TGTGCCAGCAGATCGACAGGGGTCCATGGCTACACCTTC. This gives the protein CASRSTGVHGYTF.

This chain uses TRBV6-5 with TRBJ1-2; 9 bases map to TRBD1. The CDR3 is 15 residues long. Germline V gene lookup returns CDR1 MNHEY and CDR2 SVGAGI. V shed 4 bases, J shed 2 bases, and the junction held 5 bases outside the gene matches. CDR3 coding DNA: TGTGCCAGCAGTTCCCGGACAGGGGACAACTATGGCTACACCTTC. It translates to CASSSRTGDNYGYTF.

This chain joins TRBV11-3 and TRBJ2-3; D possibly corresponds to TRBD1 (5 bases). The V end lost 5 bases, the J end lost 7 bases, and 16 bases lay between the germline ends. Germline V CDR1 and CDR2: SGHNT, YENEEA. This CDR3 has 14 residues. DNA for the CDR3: TGTGCCAGCAGCAAAACAGGACCAGGGAATACGCAGTATTTT. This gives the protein CASSKTGPGNTQYF.

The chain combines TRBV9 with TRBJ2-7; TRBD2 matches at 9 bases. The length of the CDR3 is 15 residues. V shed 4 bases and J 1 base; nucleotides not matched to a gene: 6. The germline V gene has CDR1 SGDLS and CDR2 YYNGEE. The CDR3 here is CASSLLAGSSYEQYF. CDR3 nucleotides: TGTGCCAGCAGCCTCCTAGCGGGGTCTTCCTACGAGCAGTACTTC.

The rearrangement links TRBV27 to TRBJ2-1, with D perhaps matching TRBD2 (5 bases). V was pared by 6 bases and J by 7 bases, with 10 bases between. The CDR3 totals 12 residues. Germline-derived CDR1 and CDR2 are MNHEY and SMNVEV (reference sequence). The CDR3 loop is CASSKRGNEQFF. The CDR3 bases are TGTGCCAGCAGCAAGAGAGGGAATGAGCAGTTCTTC.

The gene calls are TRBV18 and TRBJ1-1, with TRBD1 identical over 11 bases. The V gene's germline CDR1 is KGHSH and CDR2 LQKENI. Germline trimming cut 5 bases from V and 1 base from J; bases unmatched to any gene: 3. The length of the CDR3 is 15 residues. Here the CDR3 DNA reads TGTGCCAGCTCATTAGGGACAGGGGGGAACACTGAAGCTTTCTTT. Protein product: CASSLGTGGNTEAFF.

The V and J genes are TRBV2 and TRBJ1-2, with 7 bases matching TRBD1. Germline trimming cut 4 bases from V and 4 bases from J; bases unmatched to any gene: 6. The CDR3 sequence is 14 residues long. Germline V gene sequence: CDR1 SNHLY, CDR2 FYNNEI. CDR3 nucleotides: TGTGCCAGCAGTGTGGGGACAGCTTTCTATGGCTACACCTTC. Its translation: CASSVGTAFYGYTF.